This T cell receptor beta chain is drawn from a study of tumor-infiltrating lymphocytes in primary liver carcinoma. Study-wide context: Enrolled patients were male and female, aged 30 to 69 years. Per sample, productive TCRbeta reads numbered roughly 3.5 to 7.5 million, similar across tissue types. Broader study findings: In tumor-adjacent and tumor-blood pairs, overlap was lower than in tumor region pairs. Significantly greater top-250-clone fractions characterized tumors relative to blood (p = 0.039).

The CDR3 runs 15 residues. The ends lost 5 bases at V and 4 bases at J; junction bases unmatched: 9. Germline loops: CDR1 GTSNPN, CDR2 SVGIG (reference sequence). Co-extracting RNA and DNA was done with about 20-33 mg of unsorted bulk tissue as input. Note on this clonotype: As yet, its antigen is unknown.

Total RNA amounting to approximately 460 ng was the source from which TCR beta cDNA was made with a constant-region primer. Libraries for TCR beta were built through three nested multiplex PCR rounds, which together made up a slightly modified ARM-PCR procedure. Both of the initial two PCR rounds ran for about 11 cycles and employed TRBV1-TRBV30 forward primers alongside a C-beta reverse primer. TCRdb ran MiXCR on the multiplex PCR reads and lists one entry per CDR3 protein. The repertoire consists of over 100,000 distinct CDR3 sequences, with about two thirds occurring once and the leading ten covering over 7.5%.

The chain joins TRBV30 to TRBJ2-7, with 12 bases that match TRBD1. The sequenced sample consisted of tumor-adjacent normal liver tissue. The TCR sequence derives from a woman in her sixties or seventies with primary liver carcinoma and hepatitis B virus infection. This chain's CDR3 is CAWALRDRGLYEQYF. The CDR3 DNA sequence: TGTGCCTGGGCCCTCCGGGACAGGGGGCTTTACGAGCAGTACTTC.